This entry describes one T cell receptor beta chain. Its antigen is not yet known. Base-call qualities are not available, and no considerably larger clone is one nucleotide away. Peripheral blood CD8+ and CD4+ T cells from healthy donors, Susac syndrome patients and multiple sclerosis patients were profiled using high-throughput TCR beta sequencing. Healthy donors were included as age- and sex-matched controls. Bulk CD8+ and CD4+ T cells were purified magnetically by negative isolation, whereas CD8+ TEMRA cells were enriched by FACS. Blood was collected in EDTA tubes and processed within 24 hours, with PBMCs isolated through density gradient centrifugation. PBMCs intended for TCR sequencing were cryopreserved in liquid nitrogen and thawed later in a water bath at 37 degrees C. The sorted or isolated CD4+, CD8+ and CD8+ TEMRA cells reached a purity of at least 90%. RNA was extracted using the RNeasy kit, and about 0.45 to 1 ug of the RNA was reverse transcribed with random hexamers. TCR beta CDR3 regions were amplified with the immunoSEQ multiplex PCR assay covering 54 Vbeta and 13 Jbeta segments. To correct PCR amplification bias, a synthetic template baseline was used for both primer optimization and computational correction. The study's processing was this. Only productive sequences were kept, with reads annotated to V, D and J genes according to IMGT and analyzed in immunoSEQ Analyzer. Clonality was calculated as one minus the Shannon entropy normalized by log2 of the number of productive unique sequences. For each patient and control, public and private clones were evaluated within the 100 most prevalent clones. Clones were defined as Susac-specific when absent from the healthy and MS cohorts, from over a thousand published viral clones and from other ImmuneACCESS disease sequences. The raw public reads went through TCRdb reprocessing: fastp at Q25, MiXCR clone calling, in-frame beta chains kept. Identical CDR3 proteins give one entry, which carries the most common genes and DNA. TCRdb, rather than the study authors, made the V and J calls. This sample comprises 180,000 or so distinct CDR3 sequences, 90% to 95% of them detected only once. The ten largest make up over 0.12% of the sample.

This entry is derived from a study of CD8 T cells in Susac syndrome (dated by TCRdb to the late 2010s). Describing the broader study: Whether CD8+ T cell activation and differentiation in Susac syndrome was antigen driven was tested using repertoire sequencing. General conclusions and limits of the study: The number of individuals in the TCR sequencing and HLA analysis was acknowledged as relatively small.

Inclusive of the bounding cysteine and phenylalanine, the CDR3 is 15 residues long. The kept DNA is CDR3 alone, 45 bases in frame from the first base. V drops 0 bases and J drops 6 bases, leaving 14 bases in between. Recombination linked TRBV12-3 or TRBV12-4 to TRBJ1-1; the D segment cannot be called with confidence. The clonotype was recovered from a human donor in good health. Sequencing input: CD4+ T cells from PBMCs. The CDR3 protein sequence reads: CASSLAAPASAEAFF. The DNA sequence is as follows: TGTGCCAGCAGTTTAGCGGCTCCGGCCTCCGCTGAAGCTTTCTTT.